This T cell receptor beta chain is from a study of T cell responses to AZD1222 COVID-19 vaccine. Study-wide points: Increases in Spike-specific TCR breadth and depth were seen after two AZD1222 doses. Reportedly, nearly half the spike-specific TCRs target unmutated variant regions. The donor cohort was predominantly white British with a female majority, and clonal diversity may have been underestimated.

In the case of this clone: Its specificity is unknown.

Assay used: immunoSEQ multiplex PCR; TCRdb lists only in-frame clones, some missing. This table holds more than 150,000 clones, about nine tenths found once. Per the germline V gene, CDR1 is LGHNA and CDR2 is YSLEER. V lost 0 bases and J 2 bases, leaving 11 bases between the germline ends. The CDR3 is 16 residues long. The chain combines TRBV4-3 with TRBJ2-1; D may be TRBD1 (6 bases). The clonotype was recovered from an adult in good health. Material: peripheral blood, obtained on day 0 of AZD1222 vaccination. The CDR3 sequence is CASSQDSWTAYNEQFF. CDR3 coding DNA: TGCGCCAGCAGCCAAGATTCTTGGACAGCCTACAATGAGCAGTTCTTC.